The 24 T cell receptor beta chains given below trace back to one sample, sequenced in a study of cytomegalovirus exposure and HLA in healthy donors. Here immunoSEQ multiplex PCR was the method, and the copy in TCRdb shows in-frame clones only, minus some. The sample has roughly 120,000 clones; more than 70% are singletons. The material sequenced was PBMCs. These receptor sequences come from a woman aged 18-29 years in good health and CMV-seronegative.

The V gene is TRBV28, the J gene TRBJ2-7; tentative D call: TRBD2 (5 bases). Germline CDR1 MDHEN, CDR2 SYDVKM. V dropped 6 bases and J dropped 0 bases, with 18 bases sitting between them. This CDR3 has 16 residues. The CDR3 bases are TGTGCCAGCAGGGGCTACGTAGCGCCAACCTCCTACGAGCAGTACTTC. Its translation: CASRGYVAPTSYEQYF. Drawing the rest from reference TRBV28 and TRBJ2-7, the complete variable domain is DVKVTQSSRYLVKRTGEKVFLECVQDMDHENMFWYRQDPGLGLRLIYFSYDVKMKEKGDIPEGYSVSREKKERFSLILESASTNQTSMYLCASRGYVAPTSYEQYFGPGTRLTVT.

This chain links TRBV30 with TRBJ1-5, with TRBD1 as a possible D gene (5 bases). In germline, CDR1 is GTSNPN, CDR2 SVGIG (reference sequence). V lost 0 bases and J lost 0, with 15 bases in between. The length of the CDR3 is 17 residues. As DNA, the CDR3 is TGTGCCTGGAGTGTTCAGGGCTTAGGATATAGCAATCAGCCCCAGCATTTT. The encoded protein is CAWSVQGLGYSNQPQHF.

The chain is built from TRBV7-9 and TRBJ2-7; TRBD2 is a possible D gene (6 bases). CDR3 length: 14 amino acids. Deletions cut 1 base from V and 0 bases from J, with 7 bases between. Per the germline V gene, CDR1 is SEHNR and CDR2 is FQNEAQ (reference sequence). The CDR3 coding sequence is TGTGCCAGCAGCTTAGGAGCGGGCTCCTACGAGCAGTACTTC. Amino acids: CASSLGAGSYEQYF.

This chain connects TRBV7-2 to TRBJ1-1; TRBD1 matches 9 bases. Germline trimming cut 5 bases from V and 11 bases from J; bases unmatched to any gene: 9. Germline V gene sequence: CDR1 SGHTA, CDR2 FQGNSA. The CDR3 has 13 amino acids. CDR3 protein: CASSQNRGPAAFF. Here the CDR3 DNA reads TGTGCCAGCAGCCAGAACAGGGGGCCGGCGGCTTTCTTT.

This sequence joins TRBV28 and TRBJ2-2; TRBD1 agrees at 9 bases. The ends lost 11 bases at V and 6 bases at J; junction bases unmatched: 7. This CDR3 is built from 13 residues. CDR1 and CDR2 (germline): MDHEN, SYDVKM. The CDR3 nucleotides read TGTGCCGAACAGGGGGCTGAGGCCGGGGAGCTGTTTTTT. It yields the protein CAEQGAEAGELFF.

The rearrangement joins TRBV5-1 to TRBJ1-4; 8 bases match TRBD1. The germline CDR1 and CDR2 sequences are SGHRS and YFSETQ. There are 14 residues in the CDR3. Losses at the gene ends were 0 bases for V and 7 bases for J; bases not matched to a gene: 2. This CDR3 is CASSLGTGPEKLFF. Written as DNA, the CDR3 is TGCGCCAGCAGCTTGGGGACAGGGCCTGAAAAACTGTTTTTT.

Only a few counts were recorded for this clone. Other DNA sequences within the sample encode an identical CDR3. V is TRBV15 and J is TRBJ2-1; 13 bases agree with TRBD2. The CDR3 is made up of 17 amino acids. Per the germline V gene, CDR1 is LNHNV and CDR2 is YYDKDF (reference sequence). Trimming at V came to 0 bases and at J to 5 bases, leaving 4 bases not matched to a gene. The CDR3 nucleotides are TGTGCCACCAGCAGAGATAGACTAGCGGGAGGCCACAATGAGCAGTTCTTC. Translated: CATSRDRLAGGHNEQFF.

The V gene is TRBV5-1, the J gene TRBJ1-2; tentative D call: TRBD1 (6 bases). The V gene's germline CDR1 is SGHRS and CDR2 YFSETQ. V lost 3 bases to trimming and J lost 3 bases, with 12 bases between them. The CDR3 has 14 amino acids. The CDR3: CASSSVQGDYGYTF. The CDR3 nucleotides are TGCGCCAGCAGCTCGGTACAGGGTGACTATGGCTACACCTTC.

The chain is built from TRBV7-6 and TRBJ2-1, with D maybe TRBD1 (7 bases). The V end was cut by 1 base, the J end by 8 bases, with 15 bases between. Germline V gene lookup returns CDR1 SGHVS and CDR2 FNYEAQ. The CDR3 consists of 15 residues. The CDR3 nucleotides read TGTGCCAGCAGCTTAGATATAACCAGGGGGGATGAGCAGTTCTTC. It encodes CASSLDITRGDEQFF.

The chain combines TRBV30 with TRBJ1-3; TRBD1 agrees at 8 bases. Germline values: CDR1 GTSNPN, CDR2 SVGIG (reference sequence). The CDR3 loop spans 14 amino acids. The CDR3 spells CAARTGTTGNTIYF. DNA for the CDR3: TGTGCTGCCAGGACAGGGACTACTGGAAACACCATATATTTT.

The chain has TRBV15 and TRBJ2-7; weak D call: TRBD1 (5 bases). The CDR3 extends over 14 amino acids. CDR1 and CDR2 from the germline V gene are LNHNV and YYDKDF (reference sequence). Trimming stripped 1 base from V and 6 bases from J, with 13 bases between. For the CDR3, the DNA is TGTGCCACCAGCAGAGTGGTGCAGGGCCGCGAGCAGTACTTC. Translation gives CATSRVVQGREQYF.

CDR3 bases: TGCACCAGCAGCCAAGATCTCGGGGGGCCCTACGAGCAGTACTTC. This gives the protein CTSSQDLGGPYEQYF. The chain combines TRBV1 with TRBJ2-7; the table calls TRBD2, which could not be checked here. TRBV1 is tagged as a pseudogene. The CDR3 is 15 residues long.

The J gene is TRBJ1-5, the V gene TRBV28; a possible D gene is TRBD1 (5 bases). The CDR3 is 16 residues long. Germline CDR1 is MDHEN and CDR2 is SYDVKM. The V and J ends lost 1 base and 4 bases respectively, with 14 bases between them. The CDR3 region has the DNA TGTGCCAGCAGTTTATCACAGGCTCACGGAAATCAGCCCCAGCATTTT. Amino acid sequence: CASSLSQAHGNQPQHF.

The V call is TRBV7-2, the J call TRBJ2-3; D is perhaps TRBD2 (6 bases). Germline V gene sequence: CDR1 SGHTA, CDR2 FQGNSA. Trimming took off 5 bases at V and 2 bases at J, with 11 bases between the two ends. The CDR3 consists of 14 residues. This chain's CDR3 is CASSPGAPTDTQYF. In DNA form, the CDR3 reads TGTGCCAGCAGCCCGGGAGCTCCCACAGATACGCAGTATTTT.

V and J are TRBV5-1 and TRBJ2-1; 8 nucleotides line up with TRBD1. This CDR3 region has 14 residues. V dropped 1 base and J dropped 9; count of bases not matched to a gene: 6. Germline-derived CDR1 and CDR2 are SGHRS and YFSETQ. The CDR3 DNA reads as TGCGCCAGCAGCTTGCCCGGGACAGGTGGTGAGCAGTTCTTC. Translation: CASSLPGTGGEQFF.

The gene calls are TRBV11-2 and TRBJ2-7; possible D gene TRBD1, 5 bases. V was pared by 2 bases and J by 2 bases, with 13 bases between. Germline-derived CDR1 and CDR2 are SGHAT and FQNNGV. The CDR3 totals 15 residues. CDR3 protein: CASSLFSQGTYEQYF. The DNA for the CDR3 is TGTGCCAGCAGCTTATTCTCCCAGGGCACCTACGAGCAGTACTTC.

V and J are TRBV9 and TRBJ2-1, with 13 bases lining up with TRBD2. The V segment lost 2 bases and the J segment 6 bases; nucleotides outside the gene matches: 5. The CDR3 length is 16 residues. Germline CDR1 is SGDLS and CDR2 is YYNGEE. The CDR3 DNA reads as TGTGCCAGCAGCGTGGAAGGGACTAGCGGGGTCAATGAGCAGTTCTTC. It is translated as CASSVEGTSGVNEQFF.

This chain uses TRBV18 with TRBJ1-5, with D tentatively TRBD1 (5 bases). The CDR3 loop spans 14 amino acids. Germline loops: CDR1 KGHSH, CDR2 LQKENI. V was shortened by 6 bases and J by 0 bases, with 9 bases between the two germline ends. CDR3 DNA sequence: TGTGCCAGCTCGGACATCCATAGCAATCAGCCCCAGCATTTT. Translating gives CASSDIHSNQPQHF.

The V and J genes are TRBV10-3 and TRBJ2-3; TRBD2 agrees at 11 bases. V lost 0 bases and J lost 2; bases outside the gene matches: 7. The CDR3 length is 18 residues. In germline, CDR1 is ENHRY, CDR2 SYGVKD. The CDR3 coding sequence is TGTGCCATCAGTGAGTCCGGGCTAGCGGGAGGCTACACAGATACGCAGTATTTT. Its translation is CAISESGLAGGYTDTQYF.

This sequence joins TRBV15 and TRBJ1-3, with D possibly TRBD1 on 5 matching bases. The CDR3 has 16 residues. V lost 4 bases to trimming and J lost 3 bases, with 16 bases between them. Germline V gene data show CDR1 as LNHNV and CDR2 as YYDKDF (reference sequence). CDR3 sequence reads: CATSTFGGRVGNTIYF. The CDR3 DNA is TGTGCCACCAGCACCTTTGGTGGCAGGGTTGGAAACACCATATATTTT. Using reference TRBV15 and TRBJ1-3 for the parts outside the CDR3, the full variable domain is DAMVIQNPRYQVTQFGKPVTLSCSQTLNHNVMYWYQQKSSQAPKLLFHYYDKDFNNEADTPDNFQSRRPNTSFCFLDIRSPGLGDTAMYLCATSTFGGRVGNTIYFGEGSWLTVV.

The chain combines TRBV11-2 with TRBJ2-7; D is perhaps TRBD2 (7 bases). CDR3 length equals 17 residues. From germline, CDR1 is SGHAT and CDR2 FQNNGV. V lost 6 bases, J lost 3 bases, and 24 bases lay in between. Written as DNA, the CDR3 is TGTGCCAGCAGGAGGGGGGGCAGACCTTCCGCTTTCTACGAGCAGTACTTC. This translates into CASRRGGRPSAFYEQYF. Full variable domain (missing parts from reference TRBV11-2 and TRBJ2-7): EAGVAQSPRYKIIEKRQSVAFWCNPISGHATLYWYQQILGQGPKLLIQFQNNGVVDDSQLPKDRFSAERLKGVDSTLKIQPAKLEDSAVYLCASRRGGRPSAFYEQYFGPGTRLTVT.

The CDR3 bases are TGTGCCATCAGGGAGATGACGGCCCCGGGACAAGAGACCCAGTACTTC. Amino acid sequence: CAIREMTAPGQETQYF. This chain joins TRBV6-4 and TRBJ2-5; D may be TRBD1 or TRBD2 (5 bases each). Germline loops: CDR1 MRHNA, CDR2 SNTAGT. V lost 10 bases to trimming and J lost 2 bases, with 23 bases between them. CDR3 size: 16 residues.

This clone has only one observation. The chain combines TRBV4-3 with TRBJ2-4, with 8 bases fitting TRBD2. V trimming: 3 bases; J trimming: 6 bases; junction bases outside the gene matches: 7. There are 15 residues in the CDR3. CDR1 LGHNA and CDR2 YSLEER come from the germline V gene. The CDR3 is CASSQGVGGGNIQYF. The DNA of the CDR3 is TGCGCCAGCAGCCAGGGCGTCGGGGGGGGAAACATTCAGTACTTC.

The rearrangement joins TRBV6-4 to TRBJ2-5, with D perhaps TRBD1 (6 bases). CDR1 is MRHNA and CDR2 is SNTAGT in the germline V gene. V was shortened by 4 bases and J by 4 bases, with 10 bases between the two germline ends. This CDR3 spans 13 amino acids. The CDR3 reads CASSADRGETQYF. For the CDR3, the DNA is TGTGCCAGCAGTGCGGACAGAGGAGAGACCCAGTACTTC.